This T cell receptor beta chain was recovered during a study of CXCR3-negative and CXCR3-positive naive CD8 T cells. CD45RO-CCR7+CD27+CD95- cells counted as naive CD8+ T cells. In regard to this clonotype: Its antigen is not known.

Whole-study results and caveats: In both naive subsets diversity was comparably high, whereas memory CD8+ cells showed much lower diversity. CXCR3-negative naive cells had less hydrophobic TRB CDR3s than did CXCR3-positive naive cells.

The method, 5' RACE with UMI labels, was used to prepare the TRB cDNA libraries. No DNA is given; TCRdb re-called the 5' RACE reads and lists each CDR3 protein once. Its clone listing holds 100,000 to 150,000 distinct CDR3 sequences. The CDR3 runs to 14 residues. The gene calls are TRBV12-3 or TRBV12-4 and TRBJ2-6; without DNA, the TCRdb call of TRBD2 cannot be checked. Sequenced: naive CXCR3- CD8+ T cells from blood. Subset of the sample: CD45RO-CCR7+CD27+CD95- naive CD8+ T cells lacking CXCR3 (TNR3-). The receptor's source is a human donor in good health. Some clones in this sample may be carry-over from other donors' samples. This CDR3 reads CASSPSGGANVLTF.